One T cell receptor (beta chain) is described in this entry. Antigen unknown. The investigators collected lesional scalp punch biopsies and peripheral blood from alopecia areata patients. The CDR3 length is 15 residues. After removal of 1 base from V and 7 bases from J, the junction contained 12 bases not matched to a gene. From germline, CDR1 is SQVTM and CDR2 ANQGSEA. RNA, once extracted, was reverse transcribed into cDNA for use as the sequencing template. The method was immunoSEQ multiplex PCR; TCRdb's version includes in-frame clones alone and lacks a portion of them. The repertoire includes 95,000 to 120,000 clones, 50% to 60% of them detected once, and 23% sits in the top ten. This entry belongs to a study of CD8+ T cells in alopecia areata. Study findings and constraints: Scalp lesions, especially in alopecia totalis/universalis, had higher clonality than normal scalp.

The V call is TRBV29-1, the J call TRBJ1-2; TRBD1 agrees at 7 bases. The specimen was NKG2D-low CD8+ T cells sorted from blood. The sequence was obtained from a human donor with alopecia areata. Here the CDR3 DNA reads TGCAGCGTTGAAGGATCGGGGGACAGCAGAATTGGCTACACCTTC. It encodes CSVEGSGDSRIGYTF.